This T cell receptor beta chain was retrieved from a study of STAT3 mutations in large granular lymphocyte leukemia. Overall study: Roughly half the longitudinally sequenced T-LGLL patients had canonical STAT3 mutations. Study findings and constraints: TCR clonotype switching after therapy occurred in about 30% of the 18 patients. A small but highly pathogenic clone may have been missed. At least one immunodominant TCR beta clonotype appeared in every T-cell large granular lymphocyte leukemia patient.

This clone showed up just once. The antigen is not known. Average productive template count per sample was about 44,000. Generated by immunoSEQ multiplex PCR, the TCRdb table keeps only in-frame clones and is missing some. The sample yields about 9,400 clones, about 89% seen once. This clonotype originated in a man older than 75 with T-cell large granular lymphocyte leukemia. Some clones in this sample may be carry-over from other donors' samples. The material sequenced was peripheral blood mononuclear cells.

The CDR3 spells CSVEFNQETQYF. In DNA, the CDR3 is TGCAGCGTTGAGTTTAACCAAGAGACCCAGTACTTC. The genes are TRBV29-1 and TRBJ2-5; D is uncertain. The V and J ends lost 3 bases and 0 bases respectively, with 5 bases between them. CDR1 is SQVTM and CDR2 is ANQGSEA in the germline V gene. The CDR3 contains 12 residues.